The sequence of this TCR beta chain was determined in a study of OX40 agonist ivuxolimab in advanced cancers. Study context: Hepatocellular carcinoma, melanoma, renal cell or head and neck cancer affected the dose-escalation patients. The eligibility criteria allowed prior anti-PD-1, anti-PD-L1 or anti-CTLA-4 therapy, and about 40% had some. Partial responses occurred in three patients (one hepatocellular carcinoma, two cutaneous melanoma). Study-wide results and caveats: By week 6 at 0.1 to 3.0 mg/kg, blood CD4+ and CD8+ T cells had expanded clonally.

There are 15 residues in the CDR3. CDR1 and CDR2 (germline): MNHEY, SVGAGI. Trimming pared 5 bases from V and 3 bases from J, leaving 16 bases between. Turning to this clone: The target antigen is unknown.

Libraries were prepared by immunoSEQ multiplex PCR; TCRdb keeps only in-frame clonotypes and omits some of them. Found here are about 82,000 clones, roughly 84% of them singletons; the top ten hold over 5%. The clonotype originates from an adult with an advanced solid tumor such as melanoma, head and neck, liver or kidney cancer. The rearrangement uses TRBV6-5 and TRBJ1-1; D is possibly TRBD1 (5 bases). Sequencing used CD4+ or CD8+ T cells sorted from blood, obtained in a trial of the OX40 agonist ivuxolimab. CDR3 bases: TGTGCCAGCAGTCTCACTTGGAGGGGAGACACTGAAGCTTTCTTT. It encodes CASSLTWRGDTEAFF.